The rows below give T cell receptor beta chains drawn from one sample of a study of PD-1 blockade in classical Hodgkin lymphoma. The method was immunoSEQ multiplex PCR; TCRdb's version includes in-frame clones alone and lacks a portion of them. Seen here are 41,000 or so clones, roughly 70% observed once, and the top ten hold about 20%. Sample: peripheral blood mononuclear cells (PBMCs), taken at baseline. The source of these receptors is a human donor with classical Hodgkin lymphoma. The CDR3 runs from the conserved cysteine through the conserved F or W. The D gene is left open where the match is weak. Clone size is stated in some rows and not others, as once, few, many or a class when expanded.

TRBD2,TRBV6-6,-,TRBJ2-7,CASSSRLADYEQYF,TGTGCCAGCAGCTCCAGACTAGCGGACTACGAGCAGTACTTC
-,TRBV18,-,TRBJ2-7,CASSLTLSYEQYF,TGTGCCAGCTCACTCACCCTCTCCTACGAGCAGTACTTC
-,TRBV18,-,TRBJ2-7,CASSPQGSGHEQYF,TGTGCCAGCTCACCCCAAGGTTCGGGGCACGAGCAGTACTTC
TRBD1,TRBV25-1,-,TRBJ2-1,CASSRSGQGKSNNEQFF,TGTGCCAGCAGCAGATCTGGACAGGGAAAGTCAAACAATGAGCAGTTCTTC
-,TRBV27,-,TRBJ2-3,CASSIQSATDTQYF,TGTGCCAGCAGTATACAATCGGCCACAGATACGCAGTATTTT
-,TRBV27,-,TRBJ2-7,CASSLRWEPTYEQYF,TGTGCCAGCAGTTTAAGGTGGGAGCCTACCTACGAGCAGTACTTC
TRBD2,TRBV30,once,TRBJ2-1,CAWSLGLAGVGQFF,TGTGCCTGGAGCCTCGGACTAGCGGGAGTAGGGCAGTTCTTC
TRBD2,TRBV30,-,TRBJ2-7,CAWSVTSGSEQYF,TGTGCCTGGAGTGTTACTAGCGGGTCTGAGCAGTACTTC
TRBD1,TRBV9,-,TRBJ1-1,CASSSPGQEAFF,TGTGCCAGCAGCTCTCCGGGACAGGAAGCTTTCTTT
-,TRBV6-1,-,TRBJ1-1,CASSVGVNTEAFF,TGTGCCAGCAGTGTGGGAGTGAACACTGAAGCTTTCTTT
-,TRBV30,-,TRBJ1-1,CAWSVLRLTGTEAFF,TGTGCCTGGAGTGTACTCCGGCTAACAGGGACTGAAGCTTTCTTT
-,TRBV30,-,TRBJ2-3,CAWSVGDTQYF,TGTGCCTGGAGTGTAGGGGACACGCAGTATTTT
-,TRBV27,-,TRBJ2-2,CASSGRTGELFF,TGTGCCAGCAGTGGCCGAACCGGGGAGCTGTTTTTT
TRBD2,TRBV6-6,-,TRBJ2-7,CASSYAAGGSYEQYF,TGTGCCAGCAGTTACGCGGCGGGAGGCTCCTACGAGCAGTACTTC
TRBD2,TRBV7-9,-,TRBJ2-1,CASSPGGTQFF,TGTGCCAGCAGCCCCGGGGGGACGCAGTTCTTC
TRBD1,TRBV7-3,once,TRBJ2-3,CASSPGQFGSTDTQYF,TGTGCCAGCAGCCCGGGACAGTTTGGGTCCACAGATACGCAGTATTTT
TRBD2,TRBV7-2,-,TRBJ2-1,CASSFAGETYNEQFF,TGTGCCAGCAGCTTTGCGGGAGAAACCTACAATGAGCAGTTCTTC
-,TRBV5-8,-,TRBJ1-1,CASSWGLSPNTEAFF,TGTGCCAGCAGCTGGGGGCTCAGCCCAAACACTGAAGCTTTCTTT
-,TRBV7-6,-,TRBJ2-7,CASSQGVSYEQYF,TGTGCCAGCAGCCAAGGGGTCTCCTACGAGCAGTACTTC
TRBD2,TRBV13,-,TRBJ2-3,CASSPGLAGGYDTDTQYF,TGTGCCAGCAGCCCTGGACTAGCGGGAGGATATGACACAGATACGCAGTATTTT
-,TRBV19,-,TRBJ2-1,CASTSGATTSEQFF,TGTGCCAGTACCTCAGGGGCAACCACATCGGAGCAGTTCTTC
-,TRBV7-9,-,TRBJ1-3,CASSGQISSGNTIYF,TGTGCCAGCAGCGGGCAGATAAGCTCTGGAAACACCATATATTTT
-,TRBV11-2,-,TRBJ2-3,CASSLRGLGADTQYF,TGTGCCAGCAGCCTTCGGGGACTGGGGGCAGATACGCAGTATTTT
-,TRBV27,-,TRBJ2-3,CASSLQTGDTQYF,TGTGCCAGCAGTCTTCAAACGGGGGATACGCAGTATTTT
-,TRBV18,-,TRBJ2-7,CASSPKVGYEQYF,TGTGCCAGCTCACCAAAAGTTGGGTACGAGCAGTACTTC
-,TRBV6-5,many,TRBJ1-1,CASSYEILNTEAFF,TGTGCCAGCAGTTACGAGATATTGAACACTGAAGCTTTCTTT
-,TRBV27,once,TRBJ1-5,CASRTTVDSNQPQHF,TGTGCCAGCAGAACTACAGTTGATAGCAATCAGCCCCAGCATTTT
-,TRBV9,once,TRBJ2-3,CASSASITDTQYF,TGTGCCAGCAGCGCATCTATCACAGATACGCAGTATTTT
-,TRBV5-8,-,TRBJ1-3,CASSLYRAEENTIYF,TGTGCCAGCAGCTTGTACCGGGCTGAGGAAAACACCATATATTTT
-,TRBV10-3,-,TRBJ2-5,CAISGRLGAETQYF,TGTGCCATCAGTGGCCGCTTGGGAGCTGAGACCCAGTACTTC
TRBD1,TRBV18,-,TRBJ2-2,CASSPWTGVGTGELFF,TGTGCCAGCTCACCCTGGACAGGAGTAGGCACCGGGGAGCTGTTTTTT
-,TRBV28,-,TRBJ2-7,CASSLYVYEQYF,TGTGCCAGCAGTTTATACGTCTACGAGCAGTACTTC
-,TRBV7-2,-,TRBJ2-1,CASSSRADNEQFF,TGTGCCAGCAGCTCCAGGGCAGACAATGAGCAGTTCTTC